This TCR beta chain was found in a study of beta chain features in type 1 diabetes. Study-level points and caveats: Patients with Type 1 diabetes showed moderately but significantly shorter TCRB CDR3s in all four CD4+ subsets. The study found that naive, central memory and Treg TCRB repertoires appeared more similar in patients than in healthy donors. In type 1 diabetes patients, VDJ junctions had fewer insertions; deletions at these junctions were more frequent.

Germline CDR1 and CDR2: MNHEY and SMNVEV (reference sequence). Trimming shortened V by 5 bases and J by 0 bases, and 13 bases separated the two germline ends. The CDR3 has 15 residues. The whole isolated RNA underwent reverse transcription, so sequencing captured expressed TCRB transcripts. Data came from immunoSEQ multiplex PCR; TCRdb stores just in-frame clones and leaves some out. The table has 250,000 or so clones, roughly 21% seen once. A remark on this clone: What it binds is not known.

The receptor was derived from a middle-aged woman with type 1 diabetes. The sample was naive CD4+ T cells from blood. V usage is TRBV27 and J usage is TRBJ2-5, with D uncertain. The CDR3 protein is CASSPWPPYQETQYF. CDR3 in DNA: TGTGCCAGCAGTCCTTGGCCCCCGTACCAAGAGACCCAGTACTTC.